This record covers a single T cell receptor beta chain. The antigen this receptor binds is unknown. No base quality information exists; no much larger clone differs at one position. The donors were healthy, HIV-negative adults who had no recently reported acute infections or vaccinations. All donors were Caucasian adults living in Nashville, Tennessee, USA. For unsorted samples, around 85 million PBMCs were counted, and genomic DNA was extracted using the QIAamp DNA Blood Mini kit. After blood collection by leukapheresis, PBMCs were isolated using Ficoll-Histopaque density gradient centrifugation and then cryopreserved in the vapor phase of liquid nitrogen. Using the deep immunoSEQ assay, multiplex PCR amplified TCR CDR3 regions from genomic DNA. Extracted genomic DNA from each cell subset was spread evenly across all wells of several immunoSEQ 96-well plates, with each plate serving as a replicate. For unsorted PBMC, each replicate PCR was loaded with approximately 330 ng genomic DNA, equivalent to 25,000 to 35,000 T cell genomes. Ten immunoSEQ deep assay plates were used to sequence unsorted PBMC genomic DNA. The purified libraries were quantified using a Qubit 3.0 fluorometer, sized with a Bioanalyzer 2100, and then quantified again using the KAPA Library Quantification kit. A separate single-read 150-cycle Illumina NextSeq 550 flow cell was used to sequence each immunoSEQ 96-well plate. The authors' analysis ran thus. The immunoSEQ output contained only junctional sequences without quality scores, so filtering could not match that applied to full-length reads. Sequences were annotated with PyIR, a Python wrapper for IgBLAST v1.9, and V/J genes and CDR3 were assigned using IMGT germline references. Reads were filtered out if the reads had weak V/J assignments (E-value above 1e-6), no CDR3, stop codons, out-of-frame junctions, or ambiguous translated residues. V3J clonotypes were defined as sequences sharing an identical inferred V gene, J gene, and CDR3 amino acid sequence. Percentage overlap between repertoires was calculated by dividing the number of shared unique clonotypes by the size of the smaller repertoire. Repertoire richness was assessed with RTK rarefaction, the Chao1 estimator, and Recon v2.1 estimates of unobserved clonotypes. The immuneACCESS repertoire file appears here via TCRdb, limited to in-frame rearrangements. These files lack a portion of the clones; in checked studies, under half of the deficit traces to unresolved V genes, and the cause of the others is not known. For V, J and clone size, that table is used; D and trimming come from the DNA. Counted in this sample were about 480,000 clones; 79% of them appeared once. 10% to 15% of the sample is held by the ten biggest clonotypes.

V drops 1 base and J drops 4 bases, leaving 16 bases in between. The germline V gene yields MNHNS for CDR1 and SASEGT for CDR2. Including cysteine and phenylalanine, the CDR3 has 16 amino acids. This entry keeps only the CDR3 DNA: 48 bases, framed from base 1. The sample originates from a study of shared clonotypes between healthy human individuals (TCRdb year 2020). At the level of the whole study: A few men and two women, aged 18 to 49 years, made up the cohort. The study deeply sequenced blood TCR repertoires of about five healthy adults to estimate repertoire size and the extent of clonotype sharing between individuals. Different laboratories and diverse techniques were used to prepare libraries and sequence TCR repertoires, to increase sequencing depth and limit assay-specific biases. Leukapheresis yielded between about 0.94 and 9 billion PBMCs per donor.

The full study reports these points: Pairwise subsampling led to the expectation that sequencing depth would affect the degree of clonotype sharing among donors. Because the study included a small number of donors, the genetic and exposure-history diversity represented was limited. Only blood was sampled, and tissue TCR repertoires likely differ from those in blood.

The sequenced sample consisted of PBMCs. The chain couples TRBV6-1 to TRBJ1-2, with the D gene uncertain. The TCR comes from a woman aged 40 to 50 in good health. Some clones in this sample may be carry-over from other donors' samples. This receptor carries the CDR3 CASSEGSSQGFYGYTF. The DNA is TGTGCCAGCAGTGAAGGGAGCTCACAAGGCTTCTATGGCTACACCTTC.